Below are 13 T cell receptor beta chains sequenced from a single sample in a study of T cells after yellow fever vaccination. TCRdb passed the 5' RACE reads through MiXCR, listing each CDR3 protein once. Of 500,000 to 650,000 distinct CDR3 sequences listed, 17% are singletons. Sequences were derived from PBMCs, sampled less than 6 days after the first yellow fever vaccination. The source of these receptors is a man younger than 35 who received the YFV17D yellow fever vaccine.

This clonotype was seen repeatedly, ten times or more. V usage is TRBV30 and J usage is TRBJ1-5; the D gene is possibly TRBD1 (5 bases). Deletions cut 2 bases from V and 6 bases from J, with 11 bases between. CDR3 length equals 13 residues. Germline CDR1 is GTSNPN and CDR2 is SVGIG (reference sequence). The CDR3 sequence: CAWSSRDFQPQHF. CDR3 coding DNA: TGTGCCTGGAGTTCCCGGGACTTTCAGCCCCAGCATTTT.

This clonotype occurred a few times. The genes are TRBV3-1 and TRBJ2-3, with D tentatively TRBD1 (6 bases). Trimming pared 4 bases from V and 6 bases from J, leaving 14 bases between. Germline V CDR1 and CDR2: LGHDT, YNNKEL (reference sequence). There are 14 residues in the CDR3. The CDR3 nucleotides are TGTGCCAGCAGCCTCCGGACAGTATCCGATACGCAGTATTTT. Translation gives CASSLRTVSDTQYF.

J is TRBJ1-4 and V is TRBV29-1; 9 nucleotides agree with TRBD1. The CDR3 runs to 17 residues. Germline values: CDR1 SQVTM, CDR2 ANQGSEA. The ends lost 6 bases at V and 3 bases at J; junction bases unmatched: 14. The DNA of the CDR3 is TGCAGCGTATCATCCGGGACAGGGCATTCAGCTAATGAAAAACTGTTTTTT. Protein product: CSVSSGTGHSANEKLFF.

This clonotype was found a few times. The V call is TRBV5-6, the J call TRBJ1-3, with D possibly being TRBD1 (6 bases). V gave up 6 bases and J gave up 2 bases, with 15 bases separating them. The CDR3 length is 15 residues. Germline lookup yields CDR1 SGHDT and CDR2 YYEEEE. The CDR3, as DNA: TGTGCCAGCACCTACGTGGGGGCGGCTGGAAACACCATATATTTT. Its translation is CASTYVGAAGNTIYF.

This clonotype was detected many times. This chain connects TRBV5-1 to TRBJ1-1, with TRBD1 as a possible D gene (6 bases). V lost 4 bases to trimming and J lost 1 base, with 11 bases between them. The CDR3 runs 14 residues. The germline V gene encodes CDR1 SGHRS and CDR2 YFSETQ. For the CDR3, the DNA is TGCGCCAGCAGCCCCCGGACAGCGAACACTGAAGCTTTCTTT. Translation: CASSPRTANTEAFF.

This clonotype was seen more than once but under ten times. The gene calls are TRBV12-3 or TRBV12-4 and TRBJ2-7; possible D gene TRBD1, 6 bases. Trimming shortened V by 5 bases and J by 6 bases, and 11 bases separated the two germline ends. CDR3 length: 12 residues. CDR3 sequence: CASSPPGAEQYV. The CDR3 DNA reads as TGTGCCAGCAGTCCACCAGGGGCCGAGCAGTACGTC.

The rearrangement uses TRBV4-1 and TRBJ2-6; D uncertain. The germline V gene has CDR1 MGHRA and CDR2 YSYEKL. Deletions cut 6 bases from V and 0 bases from J, with 6 bases between. This CDR3 has 14 residues. Written as DNA, the CDR3 is TGCGCCAGCAGAAACCTCTCTGGGGCCAACGTCCTGACTTTC. Protein sequence: CASRNLSGANVLTF.

The rearrangement uses TRBV18 and TRBJ1-3; D is uncertain. CDR3 length equals 16 residues. In germline, CDR1 is KGHSH, CDR2 LQKENI. V dropped 6 bases and J dropped 0 bases, with 15 bases sitting between them. CDR3 nucleotides: TGTGCCAGCTCTCTAGTGGCACCGAACTCTGGAAACACCATATATTTT. This gives the protein CASSLVAPNSGNTIYF.

The V call is TRBV12-3 or TRBV12-4, the J call TRBJ2-3; D unclear. The CDR3 covers 14 residues. The V and J ends lost 1 base and 5 bases respectively, with 10 bases between them. The CDR3 DNA follows: TGTGCCAGCAGTTTAGTGTCAGGTTTAGATACGCAGTATTTT. This gives the protein CASSLVSGLDTQYF.

This clonotype has only a few counts. The chain is built from TRBV6-2 or TRBV6-3 and TRBJ1-1; no clear D gene. V gave up 2 bases and J gave up 1 base, with 8 bases separating them. This CDR3 is built from 14 residues. Germline CDR1 is MNHEY and CDR2 is SVGEGT. The CDR3 loop reads CASSYEAGNTEAFF. DNA for the CDR3: TGTGCCAGCAGTTACGAGGCGGGGAACACTGAAGCTTTCTTT.

The rearrangement links TRBV7-2 to TRBJ2-3; D may correspond to TRBD1 or TRBD2 (5 bases each). Trimming took 5 bases from V and 5 from J, leaving 11 bases between them. CDR3 length: 13 amino acids. Germline V gene sequence: CDR1 SGHTA, CDR2 FQGNSA. CDR3 bases: TGTGCCAGCAGCCGGGACCGTCGAGATACGCAGTATTTT. It yields the protein CASSRDRRDTQYF.

This clonotype showed up just a few times. The CDR3 coding sequence is TGTGCCAGCAGCTTAGGAGCGACGAATTACGAGCAGTACGTC. It encodes CASSLGATNYEQYV. V usage is TRBV7-2 and J usage is TRBJ2-7; D ambiguous. The CDR3 covers 14 residues. Germline values: CDR1 SGHTA, CDR2 FQGNSA. V was cut by 1 base and J by 4 bases, with 11 bases left in between.

This clonotype was observed a handful of times. V and J are TRBV6-5 and TRBJ1-1, with D possibly matching TRBD1 (6 bases). The CDR3 is 15 residues long. V gave up 0 bases and J gave up 10 bases, with 18 bases separating them. CDR1 is MNHEY and CDR2 is SVGAGI in the germline V gene. For the CDR3, the DNA is TGTGCCAGCAGTTACTCGATGGCCCCAACAGGGACAGCTTTCTTT. Translating gives CASSYSMAPTGTAFF.